Presented here are 30 T cell receptor beta chains from one specimen sequenced in a study of cytomegalovirus exposure and HLA in healthy donors. The PCR used 60 Vbeta and 13 Jbeta primers. The assay was immunoSEQ multiplex PCR, and TCRdb's table has in-frame clones only and misses some. Of about 170,000 clones listed, about four fifths are singletons. Sequenced material: PBMCs. All receptors derive from a girl under 18 in good health and CMV-seropositive.

V gene TRBV27 combines with J gene TRBJ2-1; 7 nucleotides align to TRBD1. Germline-derived CDR1 and CDR2 are MNHEY and SMNVEV (reference sequence). J gave up 6 bases and V 3 bases, and 5 bases lay outside the gene matches. This CDR3 spans 14 amino acids. The CDR3: CASSFNRGGNEQFF. The CDR3 nucleotides read TGTGCCAGCAGTTTTAACAGGGGTGGCAATGAGCAGTTCTTC.

The chain recombines TRBV19 with TRBJ1-1; no reliable D call. This CDR3 contains 11 residues. V was cut by 1 base and J by 7 bases, with 4 bases left in between. The germline gives CDR1 LNHDA, CDR2 SQIVND (reference sequence). The CDR3 DNA reads TGTGCCAGTAGTATAGGCAGTGAAGCTTTCTTT. This gives the protein CASSIGSEAFF.

This chain connects TRBV30 to TRBJ1-3; D unresolved. CDR1 is GTSNPN, CDR2 SVGIG, per germline (reference sequence). V lost 7 bases and J 4 bases, leaving 14 bases between the germline ends. The length of the CDR3 is 13 residues. The CDR3 DNA reads as TGTGCCTCGAACGTCGGGTTCGGAAACACCATATATTTT. Protein: CASNVGFGNTIYF.

This clone was recorded once. This chain uses TRBV7-8 with TRBJ2-7; 7 bases agree with TRBD2. CDR1 and CDR2 from the germline V gene are SGHVS and FQNEAQ. Losses at the gene ends were 4 bases for V and 2 bases for J; bases not matched to a gene: 5. The CDR3 contains 14 residues. The CDR3 reads CASSSREGTYEQYF. In DNA, the CDR3 is TGTGCCAGCAGCTCAAGGGAGGGTACCTACGAGCAGTACTTC.

The chain is built from TRBV27 and TRBJ2-3; 9 bases line up with TRBD1. Trimming took 1 base from V and 5 from J; bases not matched to a gene: 7. The CDR3 has 16 amino acids. The germline V gene has CDR1 MNHEY and CDR2 SMNVEV (reference sequence). This chain's CDR3 is CASSLLGTGHQDTQYF. The CDR3 DNA reads TGTGCCAGCAGTTTATTGGGGACAGGGCATCAAGATACGCAGTATTTT.

The chain combines TRBV29-1 with TRBJ1-1; no reliable D call. Between the trimmed V and J ends, which lost 8 bases and 7 bases, there was a span of 17 bases. Germline V gives CDR1 SQVTM, CDR2 ANQGSEA. The CDR3 length is 12 residues. The CDR3 DNA reads as TGCAGCCCTACCCTTCTAGCGAATGAAGCTTTCTTT. Residues: CSPTLLANEAFF. Full variable domain (rest looked up from reference TRBV29-1 and TRBJ1-1): SAVISQKPSRDICQRGTSLTIQCQVDSQVTMMFWYRQQPGQSLTLIATANQGSEATYESGFVIDKFPISRPNLTFSTLTVSNMSPEDSSIYLCSPTLLANEAFFGQGTRLTVV.

J is TRBJ1-4 and V is TRBV25-1; 9 bases line up with TRBD1. Germline V gene data show CDR1 as MGHDK and CDR2 as SYGVNS. The CDR3 is made up of 14 amino acids. After removal of 3 bases from V and 8 bases from J, the junction contained 4 bases not matched to a gene. CDR3 DNA sequence: TGTGCCAGCAGTGAGGGGACAGGGCAGGAAAAACTGTTTTTT. This gives the protein CASSEGTGQEKLFF.

The genes are TRBV27 and TRBJ1-1; TRBD1 aligns across 7 bases. The CDR3 contains 14 residues. The V gene's germline CDR1 is MNHEY and CDR2 SMNVEV (reference sequence). Trimming cost V 2 bases and J 0 bases; bases outside gene matches: 0. CDR3 in amino acids: CASSLDRVNTEAFF. The CDR3 DNA follows: TGTGCCAGCAGTTTAGACAGGGTGAACACTGAAGCTTTCTTT.

Notes on this clone: At one end, the junction sequence differs from germline, possibly due to a read error. This chain uses TRBV5-1 with TRBJ1-3; D is undetermined. This CDR3 comprises 16 residues. The V gene's germline CDR1 is SGHRS and CDR2 YFSETQ. The CDR3 reads CASTLGGNPSGNTIYF. The CDR3, as DNA: TGCGCCAGCACCTTGGGAGGCAATCCCTCTGGAAACACCATATATTTT. The entire variable domain, with the rest obtained from reference TRBV5-1 and TRBJ1-3, is as follows: KAGVTQTPRYLIKTRGQQVTLSCSPISGHRSVSWYQQTPGQGLQFLFEYFSETQRNKGNFPGRFSGRQFSNSRSEMNVSTLELGDSALYLCASTLGGNPSGNTIYFGEGSWLTVV.

The chain joins TRBV9 to TRBJ2-3; 7 bases match TRBD2. CDR3 size: 16 residues. CDR1 is SGDLS and CDR2 is YYNGEE in the germline V gene. V trimming: 0 bases; J trimming: 3 bases; junction bases outside the gene matches: 7. CDR3 region: CASSVGVGEGTDTQYF. For the CDR3, the DNA is TGTGCCAGCAGCGTAGGTGTCGGGGAGGGTACAGATACGCAGTATTTT.

Only one count was recorded for this clone. This chain connects TRBV6-1 to TRBJ1-2, with 9 bases aligning to TRBD1. The CDR3 is 15 amino acids. V shed 6 bases and J 4 bases; nucleotides not matched to a gene: 9. The germline CDR1 and CDR2 sequences are MNHNS and SASEGT. The CDR3 is CASSPWGQGGYGYTF. For the CDR3, the DNA is TGTGCCAGCAGCCCCTGGGGACAGGGCGGCTATGGCTACACCTTC.

The genes are TRBV6-1 and TRBJ1-2; the D is unclear. From germline, CDR1 is MNHNS and CDR2 SASEGT. V was pared by 0 bases and J by 4 bases, with 18 bases between. This CDR3 comprises 17 residues. CDR3 sequence reads: CASSEAKEVAPLYGYTF. For the CDR3, the DNA is TGTGCCAGCAGTGAAGCTAAGGAGGTAGCCCCTCTCTATGGCTACACCTTC.

The CDR3 reads CASSIGQGNNSPLHF. CDR3 nucleotide sequence: TGCGCCAGCAGCATCGGACAGGGTAACAATTCACCCCTCCACTTT. This chain connects TRBV5-1 to TRBJ1-6; the match to TRBD1 covers 8 bases. The CDR3 contains 15 residues. Germline values: CDR1 SGHRS, CDR2 YFSETQ. Trimming removed 4 bases from V and 7 bases from J; junction bases left unmatched: 7.

The chain uses TRBV6-1 and TRBJ2-5, with TRBD2 as a possible D gene (5 bases). In germline, CDR1 is MNHNS, CDR2 SASEGT. The CDR3 is made up of 17 amino acids. Trimming took 0 bases from V and 1 from J, leaving 15 bases between them. The CDR3 here is CASSEAPARRLQETQYF. The CDR3 DNA reads as TGTGCCAGCAGTGAAGCTCCCGCGAGGAGGCTCCAAGAGACCCAGTACTTC.

The chain employs TRBV6-5 and TRBJ2-1; the D gene is possibly TRBD1 (5 bases). CDR1 and CDR2 (germline): MNHEY, SVGAGI. The V and J ends lost 5 bases and 5 bases respectively, with 13 bases between them. This CDR3 has 14 amino acids. CDR3 in DNA: TGTGCCAGCAGTACCTACAGGAGAAACAATGAGCAGTTCTTC. It codes for CASSTYRRNNEQFF.

The J gene is TRBJ2-5, the V gene TRBV14; TRBD1 aligns across 9 bases. This CDR3 comprises 15 residues. V shed 4 bases, J shed 5 bases, and the junction held 8 bases outside the gene matches. Looked up from germline, CDR1 is SGHDN and CDR2 is FVKESK. CDR3: CASSLTQGAKETQYF. The CDR3, as DNA: TGTGCCAGCAGCCTCACACAGGGGGCCAAGGAGACCCAGTACTTC.

J is TRBJ2-1 and V is TRBV13; possibly TRBD1 for D (7 bases). Trimming pared 5 bases from V and 9 bases from J, leaving 23 bases between. Germline CDR1 reads PRHDT; CDR2 reads FYEKMQ (reference sequence). This CDR3 spans 16 amino acids. CDR3 region: CASSKGDTDRRGEQFF. CDR3 sequence (DNA): TGTGCCAGCAGCAAGGGGGACACGGACAGGAGGGGTGAGCAGTTCTTC. Using reference TRBV13 and TRBJ2-1 for the parts outside the CDR3, the full variable domain is AAGVIQSPRHLIKEKRETATLKCYPIPRHDTVYWYQQGPGQDPQFLISFYEKMQSDKGSIPDRFSAQQFSDYHSELNMSSLELGDSALYFCASSKGDTDRRGEQFFGPGTRLTVL.

J is TRBJ1-1 and V is TRBV11-3, with 7 nucleotides matching TRBD1. Trimming removed 4 bases from V and 0 bases from J; junction bases left unmatched: 2. This CDR3 is 14 amino acids long. From germline, CDR1 is SGHNT and CDR2 YENEEA. DNA of the CDR3: TGTGCCAGCAGCTGGGACAGCATGAACACTGAAGCTTTCTTT. Translated, it gives CASSWDSMNTEAFF. The full variable domain, completed using reference TRBV11-3 and TRBJ1-1, is EAGVVQSPRYKIIEKKQPVAFWCNPISGHNTLYWYLQNLGQGPELLIRYENEEAVDDSQLPKDRFSAERLKGVDSTLKIQPAELGDSAVYLCASSWDSMNTEAFFGQGTRLTVV.

This clone was seen only a few times. The V and J genes are TRBV6-5 and TRBJ1-1, with a weak D call TRBD1 (5 bases). Trimming cost V 7 bases and J 4 bases, with 19 bases left between them. The V gene's germline CDR1 is MNHEY and CDR2 SVGAGI. CDR3 length: 15 amino acids. The DNA for the CDR3 is TGTGCCAGCACCTCATCCTGGGGGGACGGCACTGAAGCTTTCTTT. It codes for CASTSSWGDGTEAFF.

The rearrangement uses TRBV5-6 and TRBJ2-5, with TRBD1 matching 9 bases. This CDR3 is built from 14 residues. V lost 4 bases to trimming and J lost 12 bases; unmatched junction nucleotides: 13. Germline CDR1 and CDR2: SGHDT and YYEEEE. CDR3 loop: CASSRRTGVSLEYF. In DNA, the CDR3 is TGTGCCAGCAGCAGACGGACAGGGGTCTCTTTGGAGTACTTC.

The chain has TRBV6-5 and TRBJ1-2; 8 bases line up with TRBD1. The CDR3 consists of 14 residues. Looked up from germline, CDR1 is MNHEY and CDR2 is SVGAGI. The V and J ends lost 7 bases and 2 bases, in that order; junction bases with no gene match: 6. CDR3 sequence: CASIQDRDNYGYTF. CDR3 in DNA: TGTGCCAGCATTCAGGACAGGGACAACTATGGCTACACCTTC.

The chain has TRBV6-4 and TRBJ1-5, with 9 bases fitting TRBD1. The germline CDR1 and CDR2 sequences are MRHNA and SNTAGT. After removal of 6 bases from V and 6 bases from J, the junction contained 9 bases not matched to a gene. The CDR3 sequence is 15 residues long. This CDR3 is CASSPTGGNGQPQHF. The CDR3 nucleotides are TGTGCCAGCAGCCCGACAGGGGGGAACGGTCAGCCCCAGCATTTT.

This chain uses TRBV18 with TRBJ2-7, with 7 bases matching TRBD1. CDR3 length: 15 amino acids. Germline CDR1 reads KGHSH; CDR2 reads LQKENI. V lost 5 bases, J lost 2 bases, and 9 bases stayed unmatched. CDR3 DNA sequence: TGTGCCAGCTCATCCAATGGGGGACAGACCTACGAGCAGTACTTC. Amino acid sequence: CASSSNGGQTYEQYF.

V is TRBV5-1 and J is TRBJ2-7, with D possibly matching TRBD2 (5 bases). This CDR3 region has 14 residues. The V end lost 5 bases, the J end lost 0 bases, and 12 bases lay between the germline ends. Germline CDR1 is SGHRS and CDR2 is YFSETQ. CDR3 nucleotide sequence: TGCGCCAGCAGTCTGGCTGGGAGCTCCTACGAGCAGTACTTC. Translation gives CASSLAGSSYEQYF.

This clone was seen more than once but under ten times. The CDR3 region has the DNA TGTGCCAGCAGCCTCAACCCCGCGCCCAAAAACATTCAGTACTTC. Its translation: CASSLNPAPKNIQYF. The V call is TRBV9, the J call TRBJ2-4; D gene ambiguous. V lost 4 bases, J lost 2 bases, and 13 bases lay in between. CDR1 SGDLS and CDR2 YYNGEE come from the germline V gene. The CDR3 loop spans 15 amino acids.

The V call is TRBV7-3, the J call TRBJ2-6; TRBD2 agrees at 10 bases. From germline, CDR1 is SGHTA and CDR2 FQGTGA. After removal of 3 bases from V and 4 bases from J, the junction contained 3 bases not matched to a gene. This CDR3 region has 16 residues. As DNA, the CDR3 is TGTGCCAGCAGCTTTAGCGGGGGGCCCGGGGCCAACGTCCTGACTTTC. As protein: CASSFSGGPGANVLTF.

V and J are TRBV19 and TRBJ2-1; 11 bases line up with TRBD2. V lost 5 bases and J lost 2; bases outside the gene matches: 2. The CDR3 is 15 residues long. Germline values: CDR1 LNHDA, CDR2 SQIVND (reference sequence). The CDR3 DNA reads TGTGCCAGTAGTTTAGCGGGGGGGACCTACAATGAGCAGTTCTTC. It is translated as CASSLAGGTYNEQFF.

DNA for the CDR3: TGTGCCAGCAGCCCTGGGACTAGCGGGGGGATTCTCTCCTACGAGCAGTACTTC. Its protein is CASSPGTSGGILSYEQYF. This chain uses TRBV4-2 with TRBJ2-7; TRBD2 matches 15 bases. J was trimmed by 0 bases and V by 4 bases; bases with no gene match: 7. Germline assignment: CDR1 LGHNA and CDR2 YNFKEQ. This CDR3 is 18 amino acids long.

This clone was observed once. The chain employs TRBV25-1 and TRBJ2-3, with a weak D call TRBD1 (6 bases). Germline V lookup: CDR1 MGHDK, CDR2 SYGVNS. The CDR3 has 15 residues. The CDR3 is CASSYQGLSTDTQYF. DNA for the CDR3: TGTGCGAGTAGCTACCAGGGGCTGAGCACAGATACGCAGTATTTT.

This chain connects TRBV21-1 to TRBJ2-2; the D call TRBD2 from the table was never checked on the DNA. TRBV21-1 is marked as a pseudogene. The CDR3 spans 13 residues. The CDR3 reads CASSEGYTGELFF. The DNA for the CDR3 is TGTGCCAGCAGCGAGGGATACACCGGGGAGCTGTTTTTT.